The 7 T cell receptor beta chains reported below all come from one sample, sequenced in a study of T-cell reconstitution after alpha-beta-depleted transplantation in children. Researchers prepared the TCRbeta library using unique molecular identifiers, the study reports. TCRdb redid the calling of the PCR reads with MiXCR, one entry per CDR3 protein. Of hundreds of thousands of distinct CDR3 sequences in the sample, approximately 10% were seen once. Sequenced here: PBMCs, sampled before TCRalphabeta/CD19-depleted stem cell transplant. These receptors were obtained from a child aged 2-9 years with inherited bone marrow failure, due to receive a stem cell transplant.

This clonotype showed up many times. The chain combines TRBV14 with TRBJ2-7; 8 nucleotides match TRBD1. This CDR3 has 14 residues. Germline V lookup: CDR1 SGHDN, CDR2 FVKESK. The V gene end was trimmed by 4 bases and the J gene end by 3 bases; junction bases not matched to a gene: 5. For the CDR3, the DNA is TGTGCCAGCAGCCCGGACAGGGCCTACTACGAGCAGTACTTC. Translating gives CASSPDRAYYEQYF.

This clonotype was recorded at least ten times. The DNA of the CDR3 is TGCAGTGCTAGAGATCCCAGACAGCCTTTCTTCAATGAGCAGTTCTTC. Its translation is CSARDPRQPFFNEQFF. The gene calls are TRBV20-1 and TRBJ2-1; D possibly corresponds to TRBD1 (5 bases). V was shortened by 0 bases and J by 6 bases, with 18 bases between the two germline ends. Germline CDR1 is DFQATT and CDR2 is SNEGSKA (reference sequence). This CDR3 spans 16 amino acids.

The table lists this clonotype with many counts. The gene calls are TRBV11-2 and TRBJ2-1, with D possibly being TRBD1 (5 bases). V was cut by 5 bases and J by 10 bases, with 18 bases left in between. The germline V gene has CDR1 SGHAT and CDR2 FQNNGV. The CDR3 has 14 residues. The CDR3 here is CASSPDLSAGEQFF. CDR3 DNA sequence: TGTGCCAGCAGCCCAGATCTATCAGCAGGGGAGCAGTTCTTC.

The chain carries TRBV7-2 and TRBJ2-3, with TRBD2 matching 9 bases. Germline loops: CDR1 SGHTA, CDR2 FQGNSA. The CDR3 sequence is 15 residues long. V trimming: 7 bases; J trimming: 2 bases; junction bases outside the gene matches: 7. Here the CDR3 DNA reads TGTGCCAGCACCGCGGGAGGGCCGATCACAGATACGCAGTATTTT. As protein: CASTAGGPITDTQYF.

Ten or more counts support this clonotype. The chain uses TRBV29-1 and TRBJ2-2, with D hard to call. Germline V CDR1 and CDR2: SQVTM, ANQGSEA. The length of the CDR3 is 18 residues. V was cut by 0 bases and J by 0 bases, with 17 bases left in between. Here the CDR3 reads CSVEDPDTNFANTGELFF. CDR3 sequence (DNA): TGCAGCGTTGAAGATCCCGACACAAATTTCGCGAACACCGGGGAGCTGTTTTTT.

This clonotype has at least ten counts. J is TRBJ2-2 and V is TRBV4-3, with D perhaps matching TRBD2 (6 bases). Looked up from germline, CDR1 is LGHNA and CDR2 is YSLEER. Trimming removed 2 bases from V and 0 bases from J, with 13 bases in between. The CDR3 covers 17 residues. CDR3 sequence: CASSQKPGTSNTGELFF. In DNA form, the CDR3 reads TGCGCCAGCAGCCAAAAGCCCGGGACTTCGAACACCGGGGAGCTGTTTTTT.

This clonotype showed up many times. The J gene is TRBJ2-1, the V gene TRBV20-1; TRBD2 matches 11 bases. V trimming: 2 bases; J trimming: 4 bases; junction bases outside the gene matches: 7. The CDR3 is 16 residues long. Germline CDR1 is DFQATT and CDR2 is SNEGSKA (reference sequence). This chain's CDR3 is CSARKIAGGLYNEQFF. The CDR3 bases are TGCAGTGCTAGAAAAATAGCGGGAGGGCTTTACAATGAGCAGTTCTTC.